Below, 24 T cell receptor beta chains from the same sample are listed, as sequenced in a study of T cell responses to AZD1222 COVID-19 vaccine. Profiled with immunoSEQ multiplex PCR; TCRdb holds only in-frame clones, not every one. This sample has 150,000 to 180,000 clones, with 90% found just once. This specimen was peripheral blood, taken 28 days after the second AZD1222 dose. The receptors come from an adult who received the AZD1222 COVID-19 vaccine.

CDR3 loop: CATSERGKNTGELFF. In DNA form, the CDR3 reads TGTGCCACCAGTGAAAGGGGGAAGAACACCGGGGAGCTGTTTTTT. The V and J genes are TRBV24-1 and TRBJ2-2; D is possibly TRBD1 (6 bases). The ends were cut back, 4 bases at V and 1 base at J, with 9 bases in the middle. The CDR3 is 15 residues long. CDR1 KGHDR and CDR2 SFDVKD come from the germline V gene.

The rearrangement joins TRBV7-2 to TRBJ1-2, with 7 bases identical to TRBD1. This CDR3 has 15 residues. Germline-derived CDR1 and CDR2 are SGHTA and FQGNSA. V was clipped by 5 bases and J by 3 bases; unmatched bases: 9. The CDR3 loop is CASSPWTGKDYGYTF. In nucleotides, the CDR3 is TGTGCCAGCAGCCCTTGGACAGGAAAGGACTATGGCTACACCTTC.

The J gene is TRBJ2-3, the V gene TRBV7-2, with 8 bases that match TRBD2. The trim removed 4 bases at V and 10 bases at J, leaving 7 bases unmatched. CDR1 and CDR2 (germline): SGHTA, FQGNSA. The CDR3 contains 13 residues. The CDR3 is CASSSAGGPSQYF. CDR3 DNA sequence: TGTGCCAGCAGCTCGGCGGGGGGTCCGTCGCAGTATTTT.

This chain links TRBV28 with TRBJ2-7; TRBD2 might be the D (6 bases). Germline V gives CDR1 MDHEN, CDR2 SYDVKM. V shed 3 bases and J shed 7 bases, with 22 bases lying between them. The CDR3 sequence is 16 residues long. The CDR3 sequence: CASSFSDSREWGEQYF. CDR3 nucleotide sequence: TGTGCCAGCAGTTTTTCCGATAGCCGGGAGTGGGGGGAGCAGTACTTC.

The chain is built from TRBV25-1 and TRBJ2-1; 11 nucleotides agree with TRBD2. CDR1 is MGHDK and CDR2 is SYGVNS in the germline V gene. Unmatched junction bases numbered 16, after V lost 6 bases and J lost 9 bases. This CDR3 region has 17 residues. In DNA form, the CDR3 reads TGTGCCAGCAGCCGCGAATTAGCGGGAGGGCCTGGAGGTGAGCAGTTCTTC. This translates into CASSRELAGGPGGEQFF.

The genes are TRBV1 and TRBJ2-1; the D call TRBD1 from the table was never checked on the DNA. TRBV1 is a documented pseudogene. There are 16 residues in the CDR3. CDR3 sequence: CTSYRGPKSSYNEQFF. As DNA, the CDR3 is TGCACCAGTTACAGGGGGCCAAAGAGCTCCTACAATGAGCAGTTCTTC.

V and J are TRBV5-6 and TRBJ1-2; 12 nucleotides match TRBD1. The V and J ends lost 6 bases and 8 bases, in that order; junction bases with no gene match: 14. The CDR3 runs to 16 residues. Germline V gene data show CDR1 as SGHDT and CDR2 as YYEEEE. This chain's CDR3 is CASTPGQGAKGEGYTF. The DNA of the CDR3 is TGTGCCAGCACCCCGGGACAGGGGGCTAAAGGCGAGGGCTACACCTTC.

A few counts support this clone. The J gene is TRBJ1-4, the V gene TRBV19; D remains unclear. Trimming took 4 bases from V and 8 from J, leaving 8 bases between them. This CDR3 is 12 amino acids long. Germline V gene data show CDR1 as LNHDA and CDR2 as SQIVND (reference sequence). The CDR3 nucleotides read TGTGCCAGTAGTACTTTTGGGGAAAAACTGTTTTTT. Residues: CASSTFGEKLFF.

The rearrangement joins TRBV7-9 to TRBJ2-2, with D possibly called TRBD1 or TRBD2 (6 bases each). The V end was cut by 5 bases, the J end by 9 bases, with 19 bases between. The CDR3 runs 15 residues. The germline V gene has CDR1 SEHNR and CDR2 FQNEAQ (reference sequence). This CDR3 is CASSHGSGGERELFF. CDR3 in DNA: TGTGCCAGCAGCCACGGTTCCGGGGGCGAAAGGGAGCTGTTTTTT.

V is TRBV13 and J is TRBJ1-4; no clear D gene. This CDR3 contains 16 residues. Trimming left V 2 bases short and J 0 bases short, with 10 bases between. Germline assignment: CDR1 PRHDT and CDR2 FYEKMQ (reference sequence). DNA for the CDR3: TGTGCCAGCAGCTTATCGGTTCTTACAACTAATGAAAAACTGTTTTTT. Protein sequence: CASSLSVLTTNEKLFF.

This clone showed up just once. CDR3 sequence: CASRRTASTSGNTIYF. The CDR3 region has the DNA TGTGCCAGCAGGAGGACAGCTTCGACCTCTGGAAACACCATATATTTT. The chain uses TRBV2 and TRBJ1-3, with a tentative D call TRBD1 (6 bases). The CDR3 has 16 residues. CDR1 is SNHLY, CDR2 FYNNEI, per germline. Trimming stripped 6 bases from V and 0 bases from J, with 15 bases between.

This sequence joins TRBV16 and TRBJ2-7; D is perhaps TRBD2 (6 bases). The CDR3 totals 13 residues. From germline, CDR1 is KGHSY and CDR2 FQNENV. The ends were cut back, 2 bases at V and 3 bases at J, with 8 bases in the middle. The CDR3 reads CASSQISGYEQYF. CDR3 nucleotides: TGTGCCAGCAGCCAAATTAGCGGCTACGAGCAGTACTTC. The full variable domain, its missing parts supplied by reference TRBV16 and TRBJ2-7, is GEEVAQTPKHLVRGEGQKAKLYCAPIKGHSYVFWYQQVLKNEFKFLISFQNENVFDETGMPKERFSAKCLPNSPCSLEIQATKLEDSAVYFCASSQISGYEQYFGPGTRLTVT.

V gene TRBV14 combines with J gene TRBJ2-1, with a tentative D call TRBD2 (5 bases). The CDR3 extends over 11 amino acids. V shed 2 bases and J shed 10 bases, with 6 bases lying between them. Germline-derived CDR1 and CDR2 are SGHDN and FVKESK. CDR3 residues: CASSQTGEQFF. DNA of the CDR3: TGTGCCAGCAGCCAAACGGGGGAGCAGTTCTTC.

On this clone itself: Relative to the germline gene, one junction end is altered; a read error may explain this. This sequence joins TRBV5-1 and TRBJ1-4; D gene uncertain. The germline gives CDR1 SGHRS, CDR2 YFSETQ. The CDR3 runs to 14 residues. For the CDR3, the DNA is TGCGCCAGCAGCGTCGCCGAGCCCAATGGAAAACTGTTTTTT. It codes for CASSVAEPNGKLFF. The variable domain in full, completed from reference TRBV5-1 and TRBJ1-4, reads KAGVTQTPRYLIKTRGQQVTLSCSPISGHRSVSWYQQTPGQGLQFLFEYFSETQRNKGNFPGRFSGRQFSNSRSEMNVSTLELGDSALYLCASSVAEPNGKLFFGSGTQLSVL.

The chain has TRBV11-2 and TRBJ1-1; perhaps TRBD1 as D (5 bases). This CDR3 region has 13 residues. In germline, CDR1 is SGHAT, CDR2 FQNNGV. Trimming stripped 4 bases from V and 7 bases from J, with 13 bases between. The CDR3 is CASSSWGGIEAFF. Written as DNA, the CDR3 is TGTGCCAGCAGCTCGTGGGGGGGAATTGAAGCTTTCTTT.

A single count supports this clone. The chain joins TRBV2 to TRBJ1-6, with 7 bases aligning to TRBD1. CDR1 SNHLY and CDR2 FYNNEI come from the germline V gene. The junction had 8 bases not matched to a gene; V was cut back by 7 bases and J by 8 bases. This CDR3 has 14 amino acids. CDR3: CASNPGQSDSPLHF. The CDR3 DNA sequence: TGTGCCAGCAACCCGGGACAGTCAGATTCACCCCTCCACTTT.

The J gene is TRBJ1-2, the V gene TRBV12-3 or TRBV12-4, with D perhaps matching TRBD1 (6 bases). This CDR3 spans 13 amino acids. V lost 7 bases, J lost 8 bases, and 17 bases lay in between. CDR3 nucleotide sequence: TGTGCCAGCACCAGTAGGGGGGCGCAGGGCTACACCTTC. The encoded protein is CASTSRGAQGYTF.

The chain uses TRBV5-1 and TRBJ1-1; D remains unclear. This CDR3 is built from 14 residues. In germline, CDR1 is SGHRS, CDR2 YFSETQ. Trimming removed 4 bases from V and 5 bases from J, with 15 bases in between. The DNA for the CDR3 is TGCGCCAGCAGCCGCCTGGAGGGTGCGACTGAAGCTTTCTTT. This translates into CASSRLEGATEAFF.

The chain has TRBV19 and TRBJ1-5; unclear D gene. V gave up 4 bases and J gave up 4 bases, with 8 bases separating them. The CDR3 runs to 13 residues. Per the germline V gene, CDR1 is LNHDA and CDR2 is SQIVND (reference sequence). The chain's CDR3 is CASSKEGNQPQHF. In nucleotides, the CDR3 is TGTGCCAGTAGTAAGGAGGGTAATCAGCCCCAGCATTTT.

This chain links TRBV6-5 with TRBJ2-7; 11 bases agree with TRBD2. V lost 0 bases to trimming and J lost 7 bases; unmatched junction nucleotides: 8. In germline, CDR1 is MNHEY, CDR2 SVGAGI. This CDR3 has 16 residues. DNA for the CDR3: TGTGCCAGCAGTTACTCGAGGGGACTAGCGGCCAGAGAGCAGTACTTC. Translating gives CASSYSRGLAAREQYF.

The V and J genes are TRBV7-9 and TRBJ1-1; D unclear. The CDR3 length is 16 residues. CDR1 and CDR2 (germline): SEHNR, FQNEAQ (reference sequence). Trimming cost V 6 bases and J 0 bases, with 17 bases left between them. The DNA for the CDR3 is TGTGCCAGCAGGGATTCAACGGGCCGCATGAACACTGAAGCTTTCTTT. It translates to CASRDSTGRMNTEAFF.

This chain connects TRBV7-9 to TRBJ1-6; D gene unclear. This CDR3 contains 16 residues. Trimming left V 5 bases short and J 5 bases short, with 16 bases between. Germline CDR1 and CDR2: SEHNR and FQNEAQ (reference sequence). This CDR3 is CASSAEVGFDNSPLHF. The CDR3 DNA sequence: TGTGCCAGCAGCGCCGAGGTGGGGTTCGATAATTCACCCCTCCACTTT.

V and J are TRBV28 and TRBJ1-1; D call uncertain. Germline CDR1 is MDHEN and CDR2 is SYDVKM. The CDR3 runs to 16 residues. V was cut by 4 bases and J by 5 bases, with 20 bases left in between. This CDR3 is CASSSPRGQERTEAFF. The CDR3 bases are TGTGCCAGCAGTTCCCCCCGGGGTCAGGAGAGGACTGAAGCTTTCTTT. Full variable domain (missing parts from reference TRBV28 and TRBJ1-1): DVKVTQSSRYLVKRTGEKVFLECVQDMDHENMFWYRQDPGLGLRLIYFSYDVKMKEKGDIPEGYSVSREKKERFSLILESASTNQTSMYLCASSSPRGQERTEAFFGQGTRLTVV.

This clone was seen only a few times. This sequence joins TRBV12-3 or TRBV12-4 and TRBJ1-1; D remains unclear. Between the trimmed V and J ends, which lost 6 bases and 3 bases, there was a span of 8 bases. The CDR3 runs 12 residues. CDR3: CASSFGYTEAFF. The CDR3 DNA follows: TGTGCCAGCAGCTTTGGGTACACTGAAGCTTTCTTT.